This entry is about one TCR beta chain. This sample was taken from a study of T-cell reconstitution after alpha-beta-depleted transplantation in children. Preparing the TCRbeta library involved the use of unique molecular identifiers. TCRdb redid the calling of the PCR reads with MiXCR, one entry per CDR3 protein. The sample includes about 830,000 distinct CDR3 sequences, 15% to 20% seen only once; the top ten take 5%. The receptor was derived from a male patient under 18 who had a stem cell transplant for acute lymphoblastic leukemia, so the T cells may come from the graft donor. The sequencing here drew on PBMCs, mostly from graft donor cells, taken 360 days after TCRalphabeta/CD19-depleted stem cell transplant.

The CDR3 sequence: CASTEAPKNIQYF. CDR3 DNA sequence: TGTGCCAGTACGGAAGCACCCAAAAACATTCAGTACTTC. V is TRBV19 and J is TRBJ2-4; the D is unclear. Germline V gives CDR1 LNHDA, CDR2 SQIVND (reference sequence). V lost 7 bases and J 2 bases, leaving 9 bases between the germline ends. CDR3 size: 13 residues.